The clone carrying this T cell receptor (beta chain) appeared a few times. Its specificity is not known. This sample was taken from a study of T-cell memory formation after mild COVID-19. Study-level points and caveats: Contracting CD4+ clones sat mainly in CM and EM; CD8+ in EMRA.

TCRdb analysed the 5' RACE reads with MiXCR anew, one entry per CDR3 protein. The data show roughly 450,000 distinct CDR3 sequences, roughly 18% seen once. The CDR3 extends over 12 amino acids. Per germline, CDR1 GTSNPN and CDR2 SVGIG (reference sequence). Deletions cut 5 bases from V and 6 bases from J, with 8 bases between. Material: PBMCs or a T cell subset sorted from them (not recorded which). This receptor was taken from a man younger than 35 who had mild COVID-19 (a few samples of this study predate the infection). Cell type and time point are not known. The chain carries TRBV30 and TRBJ1-6; TRBD1 might be the D (6 bases). The CDR3 coding sequence is TGTGCCTGGGACAGGAGTAATTCACCCCTCCACTTT. Protein product: CAWDRSNSPLHF.